The source of this T cell receptor delta chain is a study of Vδ1+ human thymocytes. General study results and limits: Thymic TRG and TRD repertoires appeared highly polyclonal, with Gaussian CDR3 length distributions. Thymic delta-chain repertoires held roughly 20% Vdelta2 sequences and few Vdelta3, despite high sort purity. Bulk data may be misread because of unexpected Vdelta2 sequences.

The template was reverse-transcribed extracted RNA. Multiplex PCR used pooled V-gene forward primers and a constant-region reverse primer to amplify CDR3s. TCRdb used CATT to re-call clones from the multiplex PCR reads. The table includes 20,000 to 25,000 delta-chain clones, over 7% detected once. Alphabeta T cells were depleted, then CD3+ Vdelta1+ Vdelta2- thymocytes were FACS-sorted. Germline CDR1 is TSWWSYY and CDR2 is QGS. The trim removed 4 bases at V and 1 base at J, leaving 28 bases unmatched. CDR3 length: 23 residues. A word on this clone: The antigen is not known.

The origin of this receptor is a child less than two years old who had congenital heart surgery. This sequence joins TRDV1 and TRDJ1, with 9 bases lining up with TRDD3. TCRdb carries no J gene annotation; the J gene was assigned here by matching the DNA with germline. Specimen: Vdelta1+ gamma-delta thymocytes from the thymus. The sample's subset: FACS-sorted CD3+ TCRalphabeta- TCRVdelta1+ TCRVdelta2- thymocytes. The CDR3 DNA reads as TGTGCTCTTGGGGGTTATAACTGGGGGCGCGAAACTGGGGGACCACGCTGCACCGATAAACTCATCTTT. It yields the protein CALGGYNWGRETGGPRCTDKLIF.